The 17 T cell receptor beta chains below all came from one sample that was sequenced in a study of cytomegalovirus exposure and HLA in healthy donors. PCR involved 60 Vbeta and 13 Jbeta primers. Profiling relied on immunoSEQ multiplex PCR, and the TCRdb table lists in-frame clones only, not all of them. The data contain 85,000 to 130,000 clones, 70% to 80% of them singletons. The sequenced material came from PBMCs. These receptors were collected from a female donor in good health and CMV-seropositive.

The chain couples TRBV27 to TRBJ1-2; TRBD1 aligns across 7 bases. The CDR3 is 15 residues long. Germline-derived CDR1 and CDR2 are MNHEY and SMNVEV (reference sequence). The V gene end was trimmed by 5 bases and the J gene end by 7 bases; junction bases not matched to a gene: 13. CDR3 coding DNA: TGTGCCAGCAGTACCGGGGGGGTAGGGGGCGGTGGCTACACCTTC. This encodes CASSTGGVGGGGYTF.

The V call is TRBV5-4, the J call TRBJ1-1; D gene unclear. Trimming stripped 4 bases from V and 4 bases from J, with 11 bases between. Germline-derived CDR1 and CDR2 are SGHNT and YYREEE (reference sequence). This CDR3 is built from 13 residues. The CDR3 DNA reads as TGTGCCAGCAGCCCCGTGGCGGCCACTGAAGCTTTCTTT. It codes for CASSPVAATEAFF.

The V call is TRBV5-4, the J call TRBJ1-6; D may be TRBD1 (5 bases). Germline loops: CDR1 SGHNT, CDR2 YYREEE (reference sequence). The CDR3 is made up of 15 amino acids. V was clipped by 0 bases and J by 6 bases, with 10 bases between them. For the CDR3, the DNA is TGTGCCAGCAGCTTGGGAAGGGGTGTTAATTCACCCCTCCACTTT. Amino acid sequence: CASSLGRGVNSPLHF.

The chain is built from TRBV7-2 and TRBJ1-2; TRBD1 might be the D (5 bases). Between the trimmed V and J ends, which lost 3 bases and 10 bases, there was a span of 21 bases. The CDR3 covers 15 residues. Per the germline V gene, CDR1 is SGHTA and CDR2 is FQGNSA. The CDR3 coding sequence is TGTGCCAGCAGCTTCGACGACAGCAAGGCTGTATCCTACACCTTC. Its protein is CASSFDDSKAVSYTF.

This clone came up a few times. The V gene is TRBV5-4, the J gene TRBJ2-4; tentatively, D is TRBD1 (5 bases). Germline CDR1 and CDR2: SGHNT and YYREEE (reference sequence). V lost 0 bases and J 0 bases, leaving 13 bases between the germline ends. CDR3 length: 17 amino acids. The CDR3 coding sequence is TGTGCCAGCAGCTTGGGTGCAGGGCGTGTAGCCAAAAACATTCAGTACTTC. Translated, it gives CASSLGAGRVAKNIQYF.

The chain links TRBV7-2 to TRBJ2-3, with 15 nucleotides matching TRBD2. Germline-derived CDR1 and CDR2 are SGHTA and FQGNSA. This CDR3 is 18 amino acids long. Losses at the gene ends were 4 bases for V and 5 bases for J; bases not matched to a gene: 10. The CDR3 nucleotides read TGTGCCAGCAGCTCCCTCCCGGGACTAGCGGGGGGCGGAGATACGCAGTATTTT. It codes for CASSSLPGLAGGGDTQYF.

The gene calls are TRBV29-1 and TRBJ2-5, with 7 bases matching TRBD2. This CDR3 has 12 amino acids. Germline lookup yields CDR1 SQVTM and CDR2 ANQGSEA. J was trimmed by 4 bases and V by 7 bases; bases with no gene match: 6. The DNA of the CDR3 is TGCAGCGGGAAGTTAGCGGGAGAGACCCAGTACTTC. Translation gives CSGKLAGETQYF.

The rearrangement joins TRBV5-5 to TRBJ2-7, with a weak D call TRBD1 (6 bases). The CDR3 loop spans 15 amino acids. V dropped 4 bases and J dropped 0 bases, with 14 bases sitting between them. In germline, CDR1 is SGHKS, CDR2 YYEKEE (reference sequence). CDR3 sequence (DNA): TGTGCCAGCAGCCCGACAGGATCCAGCTCCTACGAGCAGTACTTC. Its translation: CASSPTGSSSYEQYF.

The genes are TRBV7-2 and TRBJ2-7; a possible D gene is TRBD2 (7 bases). Germline V gene data show CDR1 as SGHTA and CDR2 as FQGNSA. The CDR3 consists of 12 residues. V was cut by 8 bases and J by 6 bases, with 14 bases left in between. CDR3 region: CASEKGGPEQYF. The CDR3 coding sequence is TGTGCCAGCGAGAAGGGGGGGCCCGAGCAGTACTTC.

The CDR3 spells CASSRQGGQPQHF. Written as DNA, the CDR3 is TGTGCCAGCAGCAGACAGGGGGGGCAGCCCCAGCATTTT. The chain recombines TRBV2 with TRBJ1-5; TRBD1 agrees at 9 bases. CDR1 is SNHLY and CDR2 is FYNNEI in the germline V gene. After removal of 6 bases from V and 7 bases from J, the junction contained 4 bases not matched to a gene. The CDR3 has 13 amino acids.

The chain carries TRBV18 and TRBJ1-4; D remains ambiguous. Germline V gives CDR1 KGHSH, CDR2 LQKENI. V lost 3 bases, J lost 8 bases, and 10 bases lay in between. This CDR3 is 13 amino acids long. The CDR3 bases are TGTGCCAGCTCACCGGTTGGGGAGGAAAAACTGTTTTTT. Amino acid sequence: CASSPVGEEKLFF.

The V and J genes are TRBV30 and TRBJ1-5; 7 bases agree with TRBD1. Germline V gene lookup returns CDR1 GTSNPN and CDR2 SVGIG (reference sequence). With 4 bases clipped from V and 4 bases from J, the junction kept 7 bases outside the gene matches. The CDR3 covers 14 residues. CDR3 sequence: CAWTGRGRNQPQHF. DNA of the CDR3: TGTGCCTGGACGGGCAGGGGGAGGAATCAGCCCCAGCATTTT.

This rearrangement joins TRBV19 to TRBJ2-4; 10 bases match TRBD1. The CDR3 is made up of 15 amino acids. Per the germline V gene, CDR1 is LNHDA and CDR2 is SQIVND (reference sequence). The V and J ends lost 5 bases and 6 bases, in that order; junction bases with no gene match: 7. CDR3 residues: CASSATGTGANIQYF. As DNA, the CDR3 is TGTGCCAGTAGTGCTACCGGGACAGGGGCAAACATTCAGTACTTC.

A single count supports this clone. J is TRBJ2-3 and V is TRBV6-1, with 9 bases aligning to TRBD2. The CDR3 sequence is 16 residues long. V lost 4 bases and J lost 4; bases outside the gene matches: 9. In germline, CDR1 is MNHNS, CDR2 SASEGT. The CDR3, as DNA: TGTGCCAGCAGTGCTGATCCGGGACTAGCCCCAGATACGCAGTATTTT. Translating gives CASSADPGLAPDTQYF.

The chain is built from TRBV19 and TRBJ2-7; 12 nucleotides match TRBD2. The CDR3 is 14 residues long. CDR1 and CDR2 from the germline V gene are LNHDA and SQIVND (reference sequence). The ends lost 4 bases at V and 12 bases at J; junction bases unmatched: 10. The CDR3 here is CASSTTSGGVGPYF. Here the CDR3 DNA reads TGTGCCAGTAGTACGACTAGCGGGGGCGTGGGTCCGTACTTC.

V gene TRBV18 combines with J gene TRBJ1-3; 7 positions match TRBD1. Trimming cost V 4 bases and J 7 bases; bases outside gene matches: 10. The CDR3 extends over 15 amino acids. The V gene's germline CDR1 is KGHSH and CDR2 LQKENI. The CDR3 nucleotides are TGTGCCAGCTCACAAATCGACAGGGACGGTAACACCATATATTTT. It yields the protein CASSQIDRDGNTIYF.

A word on this clone: At one of its ends the junction is not consistent with the germline gene, which may arise from a read error. The chain has TRBV7-9 and TRBJ1-6; possibly TRBD1 for D (6 bases). Germline CDR1 and CDR2: SEHNR and FQNEAQ (reference sequence). The CDR3 extends over 15 amino acids. The chain's CDR3 is CSSTTAGVSLTPLHF. CDR3 DNA sequence: TGTTCCAGCACCACGGCAGGGGTCTCATTGACGCCCCTCCACTTT.